This T cell receptor (beta chain) was captured in a study of T cells expressing NK-cell markers. About the study: Beta-chain profiling covered CD3+CD56+NKG2C+, CD3+CD56+NKG2C- and CD3+CD56-NKG2C+ sorted subsets. Seven of the eight sequenced donors were HCMV-seropositive; one was seronegative. General observations from the study: In a few donors, dominant clonotypes made up roughly 28.3-65% of CD3+CD56-NKG2C+ cells.

A 5'RACE template switching approach incorporating UMIs was used to make TCR beta cDNA. TCRdb reanalyzed the 5' RACE reads, giving one entry per CDR3 protein sequence and no DNA. The sample table sets out about 110,000 distinct CDR3 sequences. Of note for this clonotype: What it recognizes is unknown.

CDR1 and CDR2 from the germline V gene are LGHNA and YSLEER. This CDR3 spans 17 amino acids. The gene calls are TRBV4-3 and TRBJ2-1; TCRdb's D gene call, TRBD1, goes unchecked for lack of DNA. The sequence derives from a woman between 18 and 69 years old in good health. Sequences were obtained from blood T cells: a sorted CD56 or NKG2C T cell subset, CD4+ or CD8+ T cells, or bulk PBMC T cells (not recorded which). The CDR3 is CASSQDPGGSAYNEQFF.